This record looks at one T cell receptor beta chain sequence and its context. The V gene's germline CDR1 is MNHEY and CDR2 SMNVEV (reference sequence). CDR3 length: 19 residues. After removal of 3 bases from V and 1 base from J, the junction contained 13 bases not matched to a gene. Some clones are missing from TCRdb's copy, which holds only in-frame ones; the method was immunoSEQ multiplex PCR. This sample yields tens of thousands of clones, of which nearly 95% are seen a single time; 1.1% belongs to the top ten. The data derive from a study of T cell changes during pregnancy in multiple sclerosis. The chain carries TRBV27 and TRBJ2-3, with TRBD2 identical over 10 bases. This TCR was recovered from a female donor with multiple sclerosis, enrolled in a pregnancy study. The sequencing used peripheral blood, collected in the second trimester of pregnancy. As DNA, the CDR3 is TGTGCCAGCAGTTTGAGGCTAGCGGGAGTCACGCTGGGCACAGATACGCAGTATTTT. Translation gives CASSLRLAGVTLGTDTQYF.